The 9 T cell receptor beta chains below all came from one sample that was sequenced in a study of control samples from healthy donors and cancer patients. Profiled with immunoSEQ multiplex PCR; TCRdb holds only in-frame clones, not every one. The sample includes approximately 40,000 clones, over 70% seen only once; the top ten take 20% to 25%. Sequencing was carried out using PBMCs. These receptors all stem from an older woman with lung cancer.

Only one count was recorded for this clone. The chain uses TRBV9 and TRBJ2-3; D perhaps matches TRBD1 (6 bases). CDR3 length: 17 amino acids. The V and J ends lost 4 bases and 5 bases respectively, with 23 bases between them. Germline V CDR1 and CDR2: SGDLS, YYNGEE. CDR3 in DNA: TGTGCCAGCAGCCCAGGGGATAATACCCCACCGGGAGATACGCAGTATTTT. It yields the protein CASSPGDNTPPGDTQYF.

The chain has TRBV3-1 (or the pseudogene TRBV3-2) and TRBJ1-3; no firm D call. The CDR3 is 14 residues long. V dropped 4 bases and J dropped 6 bases, with 13 bases sitting between them. Germline CDR1 is LGHDT and CDR2 is YNNKEL (reference sequence). The CDR3 loop reads CASSLGRVENTIYF. In DNA, the CDR3 is TGTGCCAGCAGCCTAGGAAGAGTTGAAAACACCATATATTTT.

This chain uses TRBV29-1 with TRBJ1-2; D gene unclear. The CDR3 contains 11 residues. The V end lost 5 bases, the J end lost 6 bases, and 10 bases lay between the germline ends. Germline V gene sequence: CDR1 SQVTM, CDR2 ANQGSEA. The CDR3 loop is CSVRRFDGYTF. In DNA, the CDR3 is TGCAGCGTTAGGAGGTTCGATGGCTACACCTTC.

This chain connects TRBV6-5 to TRBJ1-1, with D perhaps matching TRBD1 (6 bases). The germline CDR1 and CDR2 sequences are MNHEY and SVGAGI. This CDR3 has 15 amino acids. Trimming shortened V by 5 bases and J by 3 bases, and 16 bases separated the two germline ends. As DNA, the CDR3 is TGTGCCAGCAGTATCCACAGGGAAGCGGACACTGAAGCTTTCTTT. Translation: CASSIHREADTEAFF.

The V call is TRBV4-1, the J call TRBJ2-1, with 8 bases matching TRBD1. The germline gives CDR1 MGHRA, CDR2 YSYEKL. This CDR3 has 13 amino acids. J gave up 9 bases and V 4 bases, and 5 bases lay outside the gene matches. In nucleotides, the CDR3 is TGCGCCAGCAGCCCCGGGACAGGCAGTGAGCAGTTCTTC. Its translation is CASSPGTGSEQFF.

This clone was seen a single time. V gene TRBV10-1 combines with J gene TRBJ2-2; tentatively, D is TRBD1 (6 bases). The V end was cut by 10 bases, the J end by 4 bases, with 19 bases between. The CDR3 spans 15 residues. Per germline, CDR1 WNHNN and CDR2 SYGVQD (reference sequence). The CDR3 sequence: CATPRGGRSTGELFF. Written as DNA, the CDR3 is TGCGCCACTCCCAGGGGTGGGCGTTCCACCGGGGAGCTGTTTTTT.

The sample holds a few counts of this clone. The chain recombines TRBV9 with TRBJ2-1; TRBD2 matches at 12 bases. The V gene end was trimmed by 6 bases and the J gene end by 0 bases; junction bases not matched to a gene: 13. From germline, CDR1 is SGDLS and CDR2 YYNGEE. The CDR3 spans 19 residues. The CDR3 region is CASNSPRTSGASSYNEQFF. The CDR3 DNA reads TGTGCCAGCAACTCCCCTCGGACTAGCGGGGCCAGCTCCTACAATGAGCAGTTCTTC.

The chain employs TRBV20-1 and TRBJ1-1; the D is unclear. V was shortened by 2 bases and J by 2 bases, with 3 bases between the two germline ends. CDR1 and CDR2 (germline): DFQATT, SNEGSKA (reference sequence). This CDR3 spans 11 amino acids. The CDR3 bases are TGCAGTGCTAGATCCAACACTGAAGCTTTCTTT. Translated: CSARSNTEAFF.

The chain carries TRBV7-2 and TRBJ1-5, with D tentatively TRBD1 (6 bases). V lost 4 bases to trimming and J lost 5 bases, with 9 bases between them. CDR1 and CDR2 from the germline V gene are SGHTA and FQGNSA. There are 13 residues in the CDR3. DNA of the CDR3: TGTGCCAGCAGCTCACAGGGTTATCAGCCCCAGCATTTT. Translating it yields CASSSQGYQPQHF. Supplemented by reference TRBV7-2 and TRBJ1-5, the full variable domain reads GAGVSQSPSNKVTEKGKDVELRCDPISGHTALYWYRQSLGQGLEFLIYFQGNSAPDKSGLPSDRFSAERTGGSVSTLTIQRTQQEDSAVYLCASSSQGYQPQHFGDGTRLSIL.